The clone carrying this T cell receptor beta chain came up a few times. The CDR3 totals 13 residues. Germline loops: CDR1 SQVTM, CDR2 ANQGSEA. V dropped 5 bases and J dropped 0 bases, with 10 bases sitting between them. The source of the sample is a study of blood T cells in healthy people across ages. Primed by a sample-barcoded 5' primer and a J-beta primer mix, a second PCR proceeded for about 6 to 12 cycles. TCRdb re-called the 5' RACE reads through MiXCR, storing one row per CDR3 protein. The sample has around 700,000 distinct CDR3 sequences, around 25% seen once. This sample was shared with a second study, whose subject was T cells of mothers and their children.

Material: blood. The J gene is TRBJ1-1, the V gene TRBV29-1; D ambiguous. This receptor was identified in a boy aged 5 to 17 in good health. Written as DNA, the CDR3 is TGCAGCGTTTCTACAGCCTTGAACACTGAAGCTTTCTTT. Its protein is CSVSTALNTEAFF. The variable domain in full, completed from reference TRBV29-1 and TRBJ1-1, reads SAVISQKPSRDICQRGTSLTIQCQVDSQVTMMFWYRQQPGQSLTLIATANQGSEATYESGFVIDKFPISRPNLTFSTLTVSNMSPEDSSIYLCSVSTALNTEAFFGQGTRLTVV.